The present TCR beta chain was sequenced within a study of T cells after yellow fever vaccination. Study findings and constraints: At approximately 96% for CD4 and roughly 87% for CD8, most primary-vaccination clones showed up again after the booster. A minor fraction of clonotypes spanned both CD4 and CD8 compartments. The presence of abundant clonotypes contaminating from the bulk population was possible in FACS-sorted repertoires.

A few counts support this clonotype. The antigen remains unidentified. 5'RACE template switching generated TCR cDNA, adding a universal primer site and UMIs. TCRdb re-called the 5' RACE reads with MiXCR, one entry per CDR3 protein. Of 300,000 or so distinct CDR3 sequences listed, 13% were seen once; the top ten hold roughly 0.5%. Germline V gives CDR1 MDHEN, CDR2 SYDVKM. J gave up 6 bases and V 4 bases, and 12 bases lay outside the gene matches. The CDR3 is 15 amino acids. This clonotype originated in a man younger than 45 who received the YFV17D yellow fever vaccine. The chain is built from TRBV28 and TRBJ2-7; TRBD1 matches 7 bases. Sample: CD4+ T cells sorted from PBMCs, taken 45 days after the yellow fever booster vaccination. The CDR3 DNA is TGTGCCAGCAGTTCCACCCCGGGACAGTTTAGCGAGCAGTACTTC. Its protein product is CASSSTPGQFSEQYF.